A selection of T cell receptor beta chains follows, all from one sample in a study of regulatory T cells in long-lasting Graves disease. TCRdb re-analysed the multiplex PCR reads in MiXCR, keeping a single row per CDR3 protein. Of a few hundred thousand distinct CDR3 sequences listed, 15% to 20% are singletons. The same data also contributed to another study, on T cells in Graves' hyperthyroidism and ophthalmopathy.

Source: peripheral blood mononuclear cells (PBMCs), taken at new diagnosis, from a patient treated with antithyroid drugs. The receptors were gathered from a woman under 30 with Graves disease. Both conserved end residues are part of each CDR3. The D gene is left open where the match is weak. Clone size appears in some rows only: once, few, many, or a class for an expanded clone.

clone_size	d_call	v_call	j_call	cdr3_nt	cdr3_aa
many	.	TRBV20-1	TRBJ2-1	TGCAGTGCTAGAGCGGGGGGCGGACAGTACTACAATGAGCAGTTCTTC	CSARAGGGQYYNEQFF
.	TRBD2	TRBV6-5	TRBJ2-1	TGTGCCAGCAGTTATAATCCCCCGACACTAGCGGGAGGTAGAAGTGAGCAGTTCTTC	CASSYNPPTLAGGRSEQFF
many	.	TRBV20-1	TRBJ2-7	TGCAGTGCTAGAGGTGGGACCGGGACACAACCTTACGAGCAGTACTTC	CSARGGTGTQPYEQYF
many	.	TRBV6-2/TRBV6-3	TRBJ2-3	TGTGCCAGCAGCCCGAAGTCCGCGCAGTATTTT	CASSPKSAQYF
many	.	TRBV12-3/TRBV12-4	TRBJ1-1	TGTGCCAGCAGAGAGAACCCAGGCCCCAACACTGAAGCTTTCTTT	CASRENPGPNTEAFF
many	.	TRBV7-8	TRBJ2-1	TGTGCCAGCAGCTTAGCGAGGCTAGCGGGACAGGAGGAGCAGTTCTTC	CASSLARLAGQEEQFF
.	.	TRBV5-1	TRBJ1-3	TGCGCCAGCAGCGAGGGGACAATTGGAAACACCATATATTTT	CASSEGTIGNTIYF
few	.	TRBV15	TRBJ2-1	TGTGCCACCAGCGTAGGACACACAGGCCGCTACAATGAGCAGTTCTTC	CATSVGHTGRYNEQFF
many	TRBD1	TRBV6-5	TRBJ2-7	TGTGCCAGCAGTTCCTCCGGGACAGGGTCAACCTACGAGCAGTACTTC	CASSSSGTGSTYEQYF
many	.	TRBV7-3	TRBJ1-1	TGTGCCAGCAGCCAGGACGGCAGGGAGGATACTGAAGCTTTCTTT	CASSQDGREDTEAFF
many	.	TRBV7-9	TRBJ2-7	TGTGCCAGCAGCTTAGGTGTGGGAGACGAGCAGTACTTC	CASSLGVGDEQYF
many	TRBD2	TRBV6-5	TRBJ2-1	TGTGCCAGCAGTTTCCGGGTAGCGGGAGTGAGCTCCTACAATGAGCAGTTCTTC	CASSFRVAGVSSYNEQFF
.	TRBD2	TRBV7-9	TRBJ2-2	TGTGCCAGCAGCTTAGTGCTAGCGGGAGACACCGGGGAGCTGTTTTTT	CASSLVLAGDTGELFF
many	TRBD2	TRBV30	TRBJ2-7	TGTGCCTGGAGTAAAGGAGCGGGAGTCTCCTACGAGCAGTACTTC	CAWSKGAGVSYEQYF